The clone carrying this TCR beta chain occurred a few times. Its antigen is unidentified. This specimen comes from a study of T cell responses to AZD1222 COVID-19 vaccine. Profiling relied on immunoSEQ multiplex PCR, and the TCRdb table lists in-frame clones only, not all of them. The table has tens of thousands of clones, nearly 90% seen once. CDR3 length: 13 residues. V was clipped by 10 bases and J by 5 bases; unmatched bases: 8. Germline values: CDR1 ENHRY, CDR2 SYGVKD. Study-level points and caveats: Nearly half of spike-specific TCRs reportedly target unmutated variant regions. The study found vaccine-associated CD4 TCRs spanning spike, dominant at 160-218 and 743-854. With two AZD1222 doses given, Spike-specific TCR breadth and depth both rose.

This chain links TRBV10-3 with TRBJ2-7; 10 bases are shared with TRBD2. This specimen consisted of peripheral blood, obtained 28 days after the second AZD1222 dose. The TCR originated in an adult who received the AZD1222 COVID-19 vaccine. As DNA, the CDR3 is TGTGCCACCCGTGCTAGCGGGAGCCACGAGCAGTACTTC. Its protein is CATRASGSHEQYF.